This T cell receptor beta chain was retrieved from a study of blood T cell repertoires in COVID-19. Cohort 3 recovery required two negative PCRs, clearance, or symptom resolution. The CDR3 is 15 residues long. V gave up 5 bases and J gave up 4 bases; unmatched junction bases: 3. Germline assignment: CDR1 SEHNR and CDR2 FQNEAQ (reference sequence). The assay was immunoSEQ multiplex PCR, and TCRdb's table has in-frame clones only and misses some. Of hundreds of thousands of clones in the sample, 85% were seen once. This sequence was found in a man in his forties who had recovered from COVID-19. Sample: PBMCs or T cells enriched from blood (not recorded which). The chain employs TRBV7-9 and TRBJ2-3, with TRBD2 matching over 13 bases. DNA of the CDR3: TGTGCCAGCAGCCCCGGACTAGCGGGAGCAGATACGCAGTATTTT. Protein sequence: CASSPGLAGADTQYF.